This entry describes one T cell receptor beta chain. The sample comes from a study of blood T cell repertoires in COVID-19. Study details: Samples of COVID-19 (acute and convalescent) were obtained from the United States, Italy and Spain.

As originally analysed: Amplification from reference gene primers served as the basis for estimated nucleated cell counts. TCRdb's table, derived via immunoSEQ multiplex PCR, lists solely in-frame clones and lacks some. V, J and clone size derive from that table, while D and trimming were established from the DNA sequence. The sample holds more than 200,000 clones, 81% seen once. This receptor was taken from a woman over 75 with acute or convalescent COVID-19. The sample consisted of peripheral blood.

The chain's CDR3 is CASRPLGQETFYGYTF. Here the CDR3 DNA reads TGTGCCAGTCGCCCGTTAGGACAGGAAACTTTCTATGGCTACACCTTC. The V and J genes are TRBV19 and TRBJ1-2; 7 bases are a match to TRBD1. The ends lost 8 bases at V and 4 bases at J; junction bases unmatched: 16. The CDR3 sequence is 16 residues long. The germline gives CDR1 LNHDA, CDR2 SQIVND (reference sequence).